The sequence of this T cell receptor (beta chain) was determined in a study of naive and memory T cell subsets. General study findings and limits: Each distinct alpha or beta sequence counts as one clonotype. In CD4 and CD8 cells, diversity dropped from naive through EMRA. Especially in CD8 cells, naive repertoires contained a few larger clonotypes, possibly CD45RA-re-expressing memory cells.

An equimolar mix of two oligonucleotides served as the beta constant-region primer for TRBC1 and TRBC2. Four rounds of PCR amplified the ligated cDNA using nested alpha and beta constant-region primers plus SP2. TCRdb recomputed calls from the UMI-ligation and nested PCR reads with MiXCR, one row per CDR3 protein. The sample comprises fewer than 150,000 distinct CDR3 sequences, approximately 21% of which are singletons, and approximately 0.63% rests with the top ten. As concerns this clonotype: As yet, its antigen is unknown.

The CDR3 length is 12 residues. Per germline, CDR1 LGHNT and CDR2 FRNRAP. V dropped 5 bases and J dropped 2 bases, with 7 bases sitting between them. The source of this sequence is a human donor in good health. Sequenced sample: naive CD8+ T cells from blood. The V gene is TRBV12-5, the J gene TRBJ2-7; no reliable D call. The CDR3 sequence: CASGPDPYEQYF. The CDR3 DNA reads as TGTGCTAGTGGTCCCGACCCCTACGAGCAGTACTTC.